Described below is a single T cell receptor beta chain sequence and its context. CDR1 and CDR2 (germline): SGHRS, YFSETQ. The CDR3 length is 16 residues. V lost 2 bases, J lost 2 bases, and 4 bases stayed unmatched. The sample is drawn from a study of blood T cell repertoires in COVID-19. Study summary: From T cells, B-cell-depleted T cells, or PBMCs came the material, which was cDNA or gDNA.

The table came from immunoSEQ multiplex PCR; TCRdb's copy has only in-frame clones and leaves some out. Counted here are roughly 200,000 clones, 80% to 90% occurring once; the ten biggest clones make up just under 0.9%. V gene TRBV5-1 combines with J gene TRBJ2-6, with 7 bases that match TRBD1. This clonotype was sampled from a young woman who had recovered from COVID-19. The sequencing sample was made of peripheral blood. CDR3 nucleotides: TGCGCCAGCAGCTTTGGGACAGAGGCTGGGGCCAACGTCCTGACTTTC. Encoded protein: CASSFGTEAGANVLTF. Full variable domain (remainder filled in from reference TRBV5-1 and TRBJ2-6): KAGVTQTPRYLIKTRGQQVTLSCSPISGHRSVSWYQQTPGQGLQFLFEYFSETQRNKGNFPGRFSGRQFSNSRSEMNVSTLELGDSALYLCASSFGTEAGANVLTFGAGSRLTVL.